What follows describes a single T cell receptor beta chain. Division of CD4+ cells produced a CD45RA+ naive subset and a CD45RA-negative memory subset. The table came from immunoSEQ multiplex PCR; TCRdb's copy has only in-frame clones and leaves some out. The data contain over 950,000 clones, approximately 80% of them singletons. The sample is drawn from a study of shared clonotypes between healthy human individuals. The germline gives CDR1 LGHNA, CDR2 YNFKEQ. Trimming cost V 1 base and J 0 bases, with 16 bases left between them. The CDR3 has 18 residues. Sequencing was performed on memory CD4+ T cells from PBMCs. Regarding subset: CD45RA-negative fraction. The clonotype originates from a man between 18 and 35 years old in good health. Some clones in this sample may be carry-over from other donors' samples. V is TRBV4-2 and J is TRBJ2-4, with a tentative D call TRBD1 (6 bases). CDR3 DNA: TGTGCCAGCAGCCAAGTAGGGGGTGGGGGTCTAGCCAAAAACATTCAGTACTTC. Residues: CASSQVGGGGLAKNIQYF.